The sequence of this T cell receptor beta chain was determined in a study of cytomegalovirus exposure and HLA in healthy donors. The V and J ends lost 6 bases and 5 bases respectively, with 17 bases between them. There are 15 residues in the CDR3. Germline assignment: CDR1 SGHNT and CDR2 YYREEE (reference sequence). Some clones are missing from TCRdb's copy, which holds only in-frame ones; the method was immunoSEQ multiplex PCR. The table lists about 360,000 clones, 75% to 90% of them singletons. The J gene is TRBJ1-4, the V gene TRBV5-4; D possibly corresponds to TRBD1 (6 bases). The TCR was taken from a woman younger than 30 in good health and CMV-seronegative. The sequenced sample consisted of PBMCs. The CDR3 spells CASTMGAGGNEKLFF. The CDR3 coding sequence is TGTGCCAGCACCATGGGGGCGGGGGGGAATGAAAAACTGTTTTTT.